These 18 T cell receptor beta chains were sequenced from one sample in a study of radiotherapy plus CTLA-4 blockade in lung cancer. Sequencing used immunoSEQ multiplex PCR; TCRdb keeps in-frame clones, though not all of them. The repertoire includes 60,000 to 65,000 clones, 70% to 80% of them detected once, and about 4.2% sits in the top ten. The sequencing used peripheral blood, collected from a patient treated with radiotherapy plus ipilimumab. These receptors all stem from a human donor with non-small cell lung cancer who had a complete response to radiotherapy plus ipilimumab.

The V call is TRBV30, the J call TRBJ2-5; no clear D gene. The V end lost 1 base, the J end lost 2 bases, and 8 bases lay between the germline ends. The germline V gene encodes CDR1 GTSNPN and CDR2 SVGIG (reference sequence). The CDR3 has 13 amino acids. CDR3 DNA: TGTGCCTGGAGTGGAAACTCTCAAGAGACCCAGTACTTC. It specifies CAWSGNSQETQYF.

This sequence joins TRBV27 and TRBJ1-3, with D unresolved. This CDR3 is 15 amino acids long. Germline CDR1 reads MNHEY; CDR2 reads SMNVEV (reference sequence). V lost 5 bases and J lost 3, with 14 bases in between. The CDR3 is CASSPRAGYGNTIYF. CDR3 in DNA: TGTGCCAGCAGTCCTAGGGCGGGGTATGGAAACACCATATATTTT.

This sequence joins TRBV6-1 and TRBJ1-4; D gene unclear. Germline CDR1 MNHNS, CDR2 SASEGT. The V end was cut by 2 bases, the J end by 5 bases, with 15 bases between. This CDR3 contains 16 residues. In nucleotides, the CDR3 is TGTGCCAGCAGTGAATGGTTCCGGCGCCCGAATGAAAAACTGTTTTTT. Translating it yields CASSEWFRRPNEKLFF.

This chain connects TRBV7-2 to TRBJ2-1, with 10 bases fitting TRBD2. V lost 3 bases, J lost 2 bases, and 7 bases stayed unmatched. Looked up from germline, CDR1 is SGHTA and CDR2 is FQGNSA. CDR3 size: 17 residues. The CDR3 sequence is CASSFRMSGGAYNEQFF. In nucleotides, the CDR3 is TGTGCCAGCAGCTTCAGAATGAGCGGGGGGGCCTACAATGAGCAGTTCTTC. The full variable domain, its missing parts supplied by reference TRBV7-2 and TRBJ2-1, is GAGVSQSPSNKVTEKGKDVELRCDPISGHTALYWYRQSLGQGLEFLIYFQGNSAPDKSGLPSDRFSAERTGGSVSTLTIQRTQQEDSAVYLCASSFRMSGGAYNEQFFGPGTRLTVL.

This chain joins TRBV29-1 and TRBJ2-1, with D perhaps being TRBD1 or TRBD2 (5 bases each). The CDR3 length is 12 residues. Germline lookup yields CDR1 SQVTM and CDR2 ANQGSEA. Deletions cut 7 bases from V and 6 bases from J, with 13 bases between. The CDR3 sequence is CSGRRDGNEQFF. As DNA, the CDR3 is TGCAGCGGACGCCGGGACGGCAATGAGCAGTTCTTC.

V usage is TRBV5-1 and J usage is TRBJ2-3; 13 bases align to TRBD2. This CDR3 region has 18 residues. V trimming: 3 bases; J trimming: 0 bases; junction bases outside the gene matches: 7. Germline assignment: CDR1 SGHRS and CDR2 YFSETQ. Here the CDR3 DNA reads TGCGCCAGCAGCTCGGGACTAGCGGGAAGGGCTAGCACAGATACGCAGTATTTT. It translates to CASSSGLAGRASTDTQYF.

V usage is TRBV5-1 and J usage is TRBJ1-6; D is ambiguous. This CDR3 comprises 13 residues. Trimming took off 2 bases at V and 0 bases at J, with 0 bases between the two ends. The germline V gene has CDR1 SGHRS and CDR2 YFSETQ. CDR3 in DNA: TGCGCCAGCAGCTTCTCCTATAATTCACCCCTCCACTTT. Protein sequence: CASSFSYNSPLHF. The full variable domain, with the rest looked up from reference TRBV5-1 and TRBJ1-6, is KAGVTQTPRYLIKTRGQQVTLSCSPISGHRSVSWYQQTPGQGLQFLFEYFSETQRNKGNFPGRFSGRQFSNSRSEMNVSTLELGDSALYLCASSFSYNSPLHFGNGTRLTVT.

J is TRBJ2-6 and V is TRBV4-3; 11 nucleotides line up with TRBD1. CDR1 is LGHNA and CDR2 is YSLEER in the germline V gene. V lost 0 bases, J lost 0 bases, and 1 base stayed unmatched. The CDR3 has 18 amino acids. In DNA, the CDR3 is TGCGCCAGCAGCCAAGAAGGGACAGGGGGCTCTGGGGCCAACGTCCTGACTTTC. Amino acid sequence: CASSQEGTGGSGANVLTF.

The chain couples TRBV18 to TRBJ2-7; no definite D call. In germline, CDR1 is KGHSH, CDR2 LQKENI. CDR3 size: 14 residues. Trimming stripped 3 bases from V and 2 bases from J, with 11 bases between. DNA of the CDR3: TGTGCCAGCTCACCTTGGACGGAGACCTACGAGCAGTACTTC. It specifies CASSPWTETYEQYF.

This chain joins TRBV30 and TRBJ1-5; 11 positions match TRBD1. J gave up 7 bases and V 1 base, and 6 bases lay outside the gene matches. The CDR3 is 15 residues long. Germline CDR1 and CDR2: GTSNPN and SVGIG (reference sequence). As DNA, the CDR3 is TGTGCCTGGAGTGCCAGGACAGGGGGCTCCCAGCCCCAGCATTTT. It encodes CAWSARTGGSQPQHF.

The rearrangement uses TRBV5-1 and TRBJ2-1; 10 positions match TRBD2. Germline values: CDR1 SGHRS, CDR2 YFSETQ. V lost 2 bases, J lost 4 bases, and 15 bases stayed unmatched. The CDR3 is made up of 19 amino acids. The chain's CDR3 is CASSLKLAGDDSVYNEQFF. DNA for the CDR3: TGCGCCAGCAGCTTAAAGCTAGCGGGAGACGATTCGGTTTACAATGAGCAGTTCTTC.

The chain is built from TRBV6-5 and TRBJ2-1; D is tentatively TRBD1 or TRBD2 (5 bases each). Germline CDR1 reads MNHEY; CDR2 reads SVGAGI. Deletions cut 7 bases from V and 4 bases from J, with 17 bases between. The CDR3 contains 15 residues. The CDR3 reads CASTVTSRGYNEQFF. The CDR3 nucleotides are TGTGCCAGCACCGTAACTAGTAGGGGTTACAATGAGCAGTTCTTC.

In this sample, this clone turned up a few times. This chain uses TRBV28 with TRBJ2-2; D is undetermined. CDR3 size: 14 residues. The ends were cut back, 6 bases at V and 1 base at J, with 9 bases in the middle. Germline CDR1 and CDR2: MDHEN and SYDVKM. This CDR3 reads CASRSTGNTGELFF. CDR3 DNA sequence: TGTGCCAGCAGATCCACGGGGAACACCGGGGAGCTGTTTTTT.

The chain combines TRBV9 with TRBJ2-3, with TRBD2 matching 13 bases. The CDR3 is 15 residues long. CDR1 and CDR2 (germline): SGDLS, YYNGEE. Trimming cost V 4 bases and J 6 bases; bases outside gene matches: 5. The CDR3 DNA follows: TGTGCCAGCAGCCGCGGACTAGCGGGAGTTGATACGCAGTATTTT. This sequence encodes CASSRGLAGVDTQYF.

The J gene is TRBJ1-1, the V gene TRBV18; D possibly corresponds to TRBD1 (6 bases). V was clipped by 5 bases and J by 6 bases, with 16 bases between them. Per the germline V gene, CDR1 is KGHSH and CDR2 is LQKENI. CDR3 length equals 14 residues. In nucleotides, the CDR3 is TGTGCCAGCTCATCCAACCAGAGGACAGCTGAAGCTTTCTTT. Translation gives CASSSNQRTAEAFF.

This clone came up a few times. The chain carries TRBV28 and TRBJ1-2; D uncertain. The length of the CDR3 is 14 residues. The germline V gene has CDR1 MDHEN and CDR2 SYDVKM. V was trimmed by 2 bases and J by 3 bases, leaving 10 bases between them. This chain's CDR3 is CASSLAGWHYGYTF. CDR3 bases: TGTGCCAGCAGTTTAGCGGGGTGGCACTATGGCTACACCTTC.

The chain's CDR3 is CASSPPTGRRETQYF. CDR3 sequence (DNA): TGTGCCAGCTCACCACCTACCGGGAGGCGAGAGACCCAGTACTTC. The chain employs TRBV18 and TRBJ2-5, with TRBD2 identical over 7 bases. CDR1 KGHSH and CDR2 LQKENI come from the germline V gene. The CDR3 spans 15 residues. The junction had 5 bases not matched to a gene; V was cut back by 0 bases and J by 4 bases. Supplemented by reference TRBV18 and TRBJ2-5, the full variable domain reads NAGVMQNPRHLVRRRGQEARLRCSPMKGHSHVYWYRQLPEEGLKFMVYLQKENIIDESGMPKERFSAEFPKEGPSILRIQQVVRGDSAAYFCASSPPTGRRETQYFGPGTRLLVL.

This clone was picked up a small number of times. CDR3 loop: CASSLVRGNTDTQYF. CDR3 bases: TGCGCCAGCAGCTTGGTCCGCGGGAACACAGATACGCAGTATTTT. This rearrangement joins TRBV5-1 to TRBJ2-3; D is possibly TRBD2 (6 bases). V lost 0 bases and J 2 bases, leaving 10 bases between the germline ends. Germline V lookup: CDR1 SGHRS, CDR2 YFSETQ. The CDR3 loop spans 15 amino acids.